These T cell receptor beta chains were read from a single sample in a study of cytomegalovirus exposure and HLA in healthy donors. Method: immunoSEQ multiplex PCR; TCRdb's copy keeps in-frame clones and lacks some. The data contain hundreds of thousands of clones, roughly 89% of them singletons. Sequencing was carried out using PBMCs. The source of these receptors is a woman between 18 and 29 years old in good health and CMV-seronegative. CDR3s include the opening cysteine and the closing phenylalanine or tryptophan. A D gene is named only where the DNA matches it firmly. Size is stated for part of the rows, as once, few or many counts, or as a class when the clone is expanded.

v_gene: TRBV11-2
abundance: -
d_gene: -
j_gene: TRBJ2-7
CDR3nt: TGTGCCAGCAGCTACTCGGTAGCCTACGAGCAGTACTTC
CDR3aa: CASSYSVAYEQYF

v_gene: TRBV9
abundance: -
d_gene: -
j_gene: TRBJ1-1
CDR3nt: TGTGCCACCGGGGGGACGGAGAACACTGAAGCTTTCTTT
CDR3aa: CATGGTENTEAFF

v_gene: TRBV7-9
abundance: -
d_gene: -
j_gene: TRBJ2-5
CDR3nt: TGTGCCAGCAGCTTAGCCCTACGAGAGACCCAGTACTTC
CDR3aa: CASSLALRETQYF

v_gene: TRBV13
abundance: -
d_gene: -
j_gene: TRBJ2-1
CDR3nt: TGTGCCAGCAGCCCGAAACGGGGAAATGAGCAGTTCTTC
CDR3aa: CASSPKRGNEQFF

v_gene: TRBV7-6
abundance: -
d_gene: TRBD2
j_gene: TRBJ2-7
CDR3nt: TGTGCCAGCAGCCCGGGAGGGTCCCACTACGAGCAGTACTTC
CDR3aa: CASSPGGSHYEQYF

v_gene: TRBV5-6
abundance: -
d_gene: TRBD1
j_gene: TRBJ1-4
CDR3nt: TGTGCCAGCAGCACCTTTAGCACAGGGGGCGCAAATGAAAAACTGTTTTTT
CDR3aa: CASSTFSTGGANEKLFF

v_gene: TRBV30
abundance: -
d_gene: -
j_gene: TRBJ2-1
CDR3nt: TGTGCCTGGAGTCAGGGGTACAATGAGCAGTTCTTC
CDR3aa: CAWSQGYNEQFF

v_gene: TRBV5-1
abundance: -
d_gene: TRBD1
j_gene: TRBJ2-7
CDR3nt: TGCGCCAGCAGCTCGACAGGGGGACCCTACGAGCAGTACTTC
CDR3aa: CASSSTGGPYEQYF

v_gene: TRBV27
abundance: -
d_gene: -
j_gene: TRBJ2-7
CDR3nt: TGTGCCAGCAGCCTACAGGCCCGCAACGAGCAGTACTTC
CDR3aa: CASSLQARNEQYF

v_gene: TRBV29-1
abundance: -
d_gene: -
j_gene: TRBJ2-7
CDR3nt: TGCAGCGTCGTTCTATCAGGGGCCCCAATAGGCGAGCAGTACTTC
CDR3aa: CSVVLSGAPIGEQYF

v_gene: TRBV29-1
abundance: -
d_gene: -
j_gene: TRBJ1-4
CDR3nt: TGCAGCGTTGCCGAGGTTCTTGCAACTAATGAAAAACTGTTTTTT
CDR3aa: CSVAEVLATNEKLFF

v_gene: TRBV6-1
abundance: -
d_gene: -
j_gene: TRBJ2-5
CDR3nt: TGTGCCAGCAGTGAAGTTACTACGATCCAAGAGACCCAGTACTTC
CDR3aa: CASSEVTTIQETQYF

v_gene: TRBV19
abundance: -
d_gene: TRBD1
j_gene: TRBJ1-2
CDR3nt: TGTGCCAGTAGTGCATTGGACAGGGGCTATGGCTACACCTTC
CDR3aa: CASSALDRGYGYTF

v_gene: TRBV7-9
abundance: -
d_gene: TRBD1
j_gene: TRBJ1-2
CDR3nt: TGTGCCAGCAGCTTAGGGCAGGGGGCTTTGGATGGCTACACCTTC
CDR3aa: CASSLGQGALDGYTF

v_gene: TRBV6-5
abundance: once
d_gene: -
j_gene: TRBJ2-7
CDR3nt: TGTGCCAGCGCCTTGGGAGCGCTCCCCTACGAGCAGTACTTC
CDR3aa: CASALGALPYEQYF

v_gene: TRBV5-1
abundance: -
d_gene: TRBD2
j_gene: TRBJ2-2
CDR3nt: TGCGCCAGCAGCTTCCGACAGGGTAGCGGGAGTAATCCCGGGGAGCTGTTTTTT
CDR3aa: CASSFRQGSGSNPGELFF

v_gene: TRBV27
abundance: few
d_gene: TRBD1
j_gene: TRBJ1-2
CDR3nt: TGTGCCAGCAGTTCCGGATACAGGGGAAACTATGGCTACACCTTC
CDR3aa: CASSSGYRGNYGYTF

v_gene: TRBV5-1
abundance: once
d_gene: TRBD2
j_gene: TRBJ2-5
CDR3nt: TGCGCCAGCAGAGGACTAGCGGTGACCCAGTACTTC
CDR3aa: CASRGLAVTQYF

v_gene: TRBV27
abundance: -
d_gene: -
j_gene: TRBJ1-5
CDR3nt: TGTGCCAGCGGGGAGGGGGGGCAGCCCCAGCATTTT
CDR3aa: CASGEGGQPQHF

v_gene: TRBV19
abundance: many
d_gene: -
j_gene: TRBJ2-4
CDR3nt: TGTGCCAGTACAGGGGGGGCCAAAAACATTCAGTACTTC
CDR3aa: CASTGGAKNIQYF

v_gene: TRBV27
abundance: -
d_gene: -
j_gene: TRBJ2-1
CDR3nt: TGTGCCAGCACCTCATTCTGGCAGGGGTCCTACAATGAGCAGTTCTTC
CDR3aa: CASTSFWQGSYNEQFF

v_gene: TRBV6-1
abundance: -
d_gene: -
j_gene: TRBJ2-1
CDR3nt: TGTGCCAGCAGTGAAGTGCCCGGGAGCTCCTACAATGAGCAGTTCTTC
CDR3aa: CASSEVPGSSYNEQFF

v_gene: TRBV25-1
abundance: -
d_gene: TRBD2
j_gene: TRBJ2-1
CDR3nt: TGTGCCAGCAGTGATGGCGGGAGGGTCTCCTACAATGAGCAGTTCTTC
CDR3aa: CASSDGGRVSYNEQFF

v_gene: TRBV5-6
abundance: -
d_gene: TRBD1
j_gene: TRBJ2-5
CDR3nt: TGTGCCAGCAGCTTGGGCGGGCAGGGGGTCCCAGAGACCCAGTACTTC
CDR3aa: CASSLGGQGVPETQYF